This T cell receptor beta chain was obtained from a study of T cells after yellow fever vaccination. This clonotype has only a few counts. MiXCR, applied by TCRdb to the 5' RACE reads, yields one record per CDR3 protein. The sample gives around 400,000 distinct CDR3 sequences, 11% of which show up once; 15% to 20% is in the top ten. Germline CDR1 and CDR2: MNHEY and SMNVEV (reference sequence). The ends lost 4 bases at V and 11 bases at J; junction bases unmatched: 17. This CDR3 region has 17 residues. This clonotype was sampled from a man aged 18 to 30 who received the YFV17D yellow fever vaccine. This sample comprised PBMCs, obtained on the day of the first yellow fever vaccination. V is TRBV27 and J is TRBJ1-4, with 9 bases aligning to TRBD1. CDR3 sequence (DNA): TGTGCCAGCAGTTCACGGACAGGGGCCGGCATGGTGGGGAAACTGTTTTTT. It yields the protein CASSSRTGAGMVGKLFF.